Presented here are 30 T cell receptor beta chains from one specimen sequenced in a study of T cells in Graves' hyperthyroidism and ophthalmopathy. Amplification yielded TCR beta CDR3 regions, with RNA transcripts as the source. First-round RT-PCR with HTBI primers amplified the TCR CDR3 region. MiXCR was run by TCRdb on the multiplex PCR reads, yielding one entry per CDR3 protein. The sample records approximately 610,000 distinct CDR3 sequences, approximately 15% being singletons. Material: blood. These receptors were taken from a woman aged 18-30 years with Graves' hyperthyroidism.

This clonotype was picked up a small number of times. The chain employs TRBV9 and TRBJ2-3; 13 nucleotides match TRBD2. V gave up 2 bases and J gave up 3 bases; unmatched junction bases: 0. The CDR3 runs 15 residues. The germline CDR1 and CDR2 sequences are SGDLS and YYNGEE. CDR3 DNA: TGTGCCAGCAGCGTGGGACTAGCGGGGACAGATACGCAGTATTTT. This encodes CASSVGLAGTDTQYF.

The chain recombines TRBV9 with TRBJ1-2; D unclear. The CDR3 has 14 amino acids. Germline CDR1 is SGDLS and CDR2 is YYNGEE. The ends were cut back, 6 bases at V and 7 bases at J, with 19 bases in the middle. The chain's CDR3 is CASTPGSVSGGYTF. The CDR3 DNA reads TGTGCCAGCACCCCAGGTAGTGTTTCTGGTGGCTACACCTTC.

This clonotype was observed at least ten times. The chain employs TRBV20-1 and TRBJ2-5; TRBD1 matches 7 bases. Germline V CDR1 and CDR2: DFQATT, SNEGSKA (reference sequence). With 2 bases clipped from V and 0 bases from J, the junction kept 6 bases outside the gene matches. This CDR3 region has 15 residues. In DNA form, the CDR3 reads TGCAGTGCTAGACCGGGACAGATGTACCAAGAGACCCAGTACTTC. It translates to CSARPGQMYQETQYF.

This clonotype was seen a handful of times. The J gene is TRBJ2-7, the V gene TRBV3-1; D unclear. This CDR3 spans 13 amino acids. Trimming pared 5 bases from V and 6 bases from J, leaving 14 bases between. Per germline, CDR1 LGHDT and CDR2 YNNKEL (reference sequence). CDR3 loop: CASSSPGDAEQYF. CDR3 sequence (DNA): TGTGCCAGCAGCTCCCCCGGTGACGCCGAGCAGTACTTC.

This chain joins TRBV9 and TRBJ1-4; D uncertain. V was shortened by 0 bases and J by 6 bases, with 9 bases between the two germline ends. The CDR3 is made up of 14 amino acids. Germline V gives CDR1 SGDLS, CDR2 YYNGEE. CDR3 DNA sequence: TGTGCCAGCAGCGTAGGAGTAGAGGATGAAAAACTGTTTTTT. Translating it yields CASSVGVEDEKLFF.

This sequence joins TRBV6-2 or TRBV6-3 and TRBJ2-1, with D uncertain. The germline gives CDR1 MNHEY, CDR2 SVGEGT. The germline V and J ends were trimmed by 6 bases and 1 base, with 13 bases remaining between them. The CDR3 contains 15 residues. The CDR3 bases are TGTGCCAGCAGAAAAATCAGCGAGTCCTACAATGAGCAGTTCTTC. It codes for CASRKISESYNEQFF.

The V gene is TRBV19, the J gene TRBJ1-1; no firm D call. Germline V gene sequence: CDR1 LNHDA, CDR2 SQIVND (reference sequence). V lost 5 bases and J 14 bases, leaving 15 bases between the germline ends. This CDR3 region has 11 residues. DNA for the CDR3: TGTGCCAGTAGTCTCGGACCTCTCAGCTTCTTT. Residues: CASSLGPLSFF.

V is TRBV7-3 and J is TRBJ2-3, with 8 bases identical to TRBD2. From germline, CDR1 is SGHTA and CDR2 FQGTGA. J lost 2 bases, V lost 2 bases, and 3 bases had no gene match. CDR3 length: 15 amino acids. CDR3: CASSLGRGVTDTQYF. The CDR3 region has the DNA TGTGCCAGCAGCTTAGGGCGGGGGGTCACAGATACGCAGTATTTT.

This clonotype was observed many times. The chain links TRBV6-1 to TRBJ2-1, with 7 bases matching TRBD2. The V gene end was trimmed by 6 bases and the J gene end by 4 bases; junction bases not matched to a gene: 6. CDR1 is MNHNS, CDR2 SASEGT, per germline. This CDR3 is built from 14 residues. In DNA form, the CDR3 reads TGTGCCAGCAGCGCCGGGACTACGTACAATGAGCAGTTCTTC. This gives the protein CASSAGTTYNEQFF.

The rearrangement links TRBV13 to TRBJ2-1, with 13 bases that match TRBD2. The CDR3 runs to 15 residues. Germline assignment: CDR1 PRHDT and CDR2 FYEKMQ (reference sequence). The V segment lost 5 bases and the J segment 9 bases; nucleotides outside the gene matches: 7. CDR3 sequence (DNA): TGTGCCAGCAGCACCCGGACTAGCGGGAGCGGTGAGCAGTTCTTC. As protein: CASSTRTSGSGEQFF.

This clonotype turned up a few times. The V gene is TRBV19, the J gene TRBJ1-1, with 7 bases lining up with TRBD1. Germline CDR1 and CDR2: LNHDA and SQIVND (reference sequence). There are 15 residues in the CDR3. V gave up 3 bases and J gave up 6 bases; unmatched junction bases: 10. Written as DNA, the CDR3 is TGTGCCAGTAGTATCCGGGGAGGGGGCGCCGCTGAAGCTTTCTTT. Its protein product is CASSIRGGGAAEAFF.

The chain combines TRBV6-1 with TRBJ2-2; 7 positions agree with TRBD2. CDR3 length: 16 amino acids. V was clipped by 6 bases and J by 0 bases; unmatched bases: 7. Looked up from germline, CDR1 is MNHNS and CDR2 is SASEGT. CDR3 loop: CASSPIAGTNTGELFF. CDR3 DNA: TGTGCCAGCAGCCCCATAGCGGGTACGAACACCGGGGAGCTGTTTTTT.

In this sample, this clonotype turned up many times. The chain recombines TRBV5-6 with TRBJ2-5; D is possibly TRBD1 (5 bases). The CDR3 consists of 16 residues. CDR1 SGHDT and CDR2 YYEEEE come from the germline V gene. Trimming removed 0 bases from V and 5 bases from J, with 17 bases in between. The DNA of the CDR3 is TGTGCCAGCAGCTTGGCCGCGGTCAGGGCTCGGGAGACCCAGTACTTC. This translates into CASSLAAVRARETQYF.

The CDR3 loop reads CASSLDLVGELFF. For the CDR3, the DNA is TGTGCCAGCAGCTTAGATCTCGTTGGGGAGCTGTTTTTT. V usage is TRBV11-3 and J usage is TRBJ2-2; D is ambiguous. From germline, CDR1 is SGHNT and CDR2 YENEEA. This CDR3 contains 13 residues. The V end was cut by 0 bases, the J end by 8 bases, with 7 bases between.

The chain couples TRBV19 to TRBJ2-1; a possible D gene is TRBD2 (6 bases). The CDR3 has 15 amino acids. Trimming took off 6 bases at V and 4 bases at J, with 16 bases between the two ends. Germline loops: CDR1 LNHDA, CDR2 SQIVND (reference sequence). The CDR3 DNA follows: TGTGCCAGTAGAAAGATTTGGAGCGGGTACAATGAGCAGTTCTTC. The encoded protein is CASRKIWSGYNEQFF. Using reference TRBV19 and TRBJ2-1 for the parts outside the CDR3, the full variable domain is DGGITQSPKYLFRKEGQNVTLSCEQNLNHDAMYWYRQDPGQGLRLIYYSQIVNDFQKGDIAEGYSVSREKKESFPLTVTSAQKNPTAFYLCASRKIWSGYNEQFFGPGTRLTVL.

V gene TRBV10-3 combines with J gene TRBJ2-5; D tentatively reads TRBD1 or TRBD2 (5 bases each). The CDR3 length is 12 residues. The germline V and J ends were trimmed by 6 bases and 2 bases, with 7 bases remaining between them. Germline V gene lookup returns CDR1 ENHRY and CDR2 SYGVKD. CDR3 protein: CAIRGEQETQYF. DNA of the CDR3: TGTGCCATCAGGGGGGAGCAAGAGACCCAGTACTTC.

The chain recombines TRBV20-1 with TRBJ2-2; 12 bases are a match to TRBD1. The CDR3 loop spans 14 amino acids. Losses at the gene ends were 5 bases for V and 7 bases for J; bases not matched to a gene: 5. Germline assignment: CDR1 DFQATT and CDR2 SNEGSKA (reference sequence). The CDR3 DNA sequence: TGCAGTGCTGGGGACAGGGGGCGGAACGGGGAGCTGTTTTTT. It yields the protein CSAGDRGRNGELFF.

The table lists this clonotype with a few counts. The genes are TRBV4-1 and TRBJ2-1; D is unclear. This CDR3 comprises 17 residues. V dropped 0 bases and J dropped 0 bases, with 12 bases sitting between them. CDR1 is MGHRA and CDR2 is YSYEKL in the germline V gene. As DNA, the CDR3 is TGCGCCAGCAGCCAAGATTCCACAGCGAGCTCCTACAATGAGCAGTTCTTC. Its protein is CASSQDSTASSYNEQFF.

The chain couples TRBV6-2 or TRBV6-3 to TRBJ2-3; tentatively, D is TRBD1 or TRBD2 (5 bases each). Trimming shortened V by 2 bases and J by 1 base, and 13 bases separated the two germline ends. The V gene's germline CDR1 is MNHEY and CDR2 SVGEGT. The CDR3 is made up of 16 amino acids. CDR3 in DNA: TGTGCCAGCAGTTACGGGACCGCGGTTGGCACAGATACGCAGTATTTT. It encodes CASSYGTAVGTDTQYF.

This clonotype was picked up many times. The rearrangement links TRBV2 to TRBJ1-2, with unresolved D. The CDR3 runs to 15 residues. V lost 5 bases and J lost 1, with 14 bases in between. Germline loops: CDR1 SNHLY, CDR2 FYNNEI. The CDR3 DNA reads TGTGCCAGCAGTCCTACACCGGACGGTAACTATGGCTACACCTTC. Encoded protein: CASSPTPDGNYGYTF.

A few counts support this clonotype. The chain recombines TRBV2 with TRBJ1-6; D remains ambiguous. This CDR3 is 13 amino acids long. Germline V gene data show CDR1 as SNHLY and CDR2 as FYNNEI. V gave up 0 bases and J gave up 14 bases, with 11 bases separating them. CDR3 in DNA: TGTGCCAGCAGTGAAGCCCGAAATTCGGCCCTCCACTTT. This codes for CASSEARNSALHF.

The V call is TRBV6-1, the J call TRBJ1-1, with D perhaps matching TRBD1 (5 bases). Germline V lookup: CDR1 MNHNS, CDR2 SASEGT. This CDR3 is 15 amino acids long. V was trimmed by 7 bases and J by 1 base, leaving 16 bases between them. The CDR3 sequence is CASNSGPFRNTEAFF. CDR3 sequence (DNA): TGTGCCAGCAATTCGGGACCTTTCAGGAACACTGAAGCTTTCTTT.

This clonotype was picked up many times. The rearrangement links TRBV28 to TRBJ2-7; possible D gene TRBD2, 6 bases. Germline CDR1 reads MDHEN; CDR2 reads SYDVKM. Trimming cost V 5 bases and J 4 bases, with 12 bases left between them. The CDR3 length is 13 residues. The CDR3 sequence is CASSRASEYEQYF. The DNA of the CDR3 is TGTGCCAGCAGTAGGGCTAGCGAGTACGAGCAGTACTTC. The full variable domain, in which reference TRBV28 and TRBJ2-7 provide the parts outside the CDR3, is DVKVTQSSRYLVKRTGEKVFLECVQDMDHENMFWYRQDPGLGLRLIYFSYDVKMKEKGDIPEGYSVSREKKERFSLILESASTNQTSMYLCASSRASEYEQYFGPGTRLTVT.

This clonotype was seen ten or more times. The J gene is TRBJ2-2, the V gene TRBV12-3 or TRBV12-4, with D perhaps given as TRBD1 or TRBD2 (6 bases each). Between the trimmed V and J ends, which lost 8 bases and 4 bases, there was a span of 20 bases. CDR3 length equals 16 residues. The CDR3 loop is CASRERGRRGTGELFF. The DNA of the CDR3 is TGTGCCAGCCGAGAAAGGGGGAGGCGGGGCACCGGGGAGCTGTTTTTT.

This chain links TRBV9 with TRBJ1-5, with TRBD1 matching over 8 bases. Germline trimming cut 0 bases from V and 7 bases from J; bases unmatched to any gene: 6. The CDR3 length is 15 residues. CDR1 SGDLS and CDR2 YYNGEE come from the germline V gene. This CDR3 is CASSVVGQGGQPQHF. The CDR3 DNA sequence: TGTGCCAGCAGCGTAGTAGGACAGGGAGGACAGCCCCAGCATTTT.

The chain links TRBV5-4 to TRBJ2-7; D is perhaps TRBD2 (5 bases). With 5 bases removed from V and 2 bases from J, the gap between germline ends came to 11 bases. CDR3 length: 13 amino acids. The germline V gene encodes CDR1 SGHNT and CDR2 YYREEE (reference sequence). CDR3 residues: CASRRSGAYEQYF. Here the CDR3 DNA reads TGTGCCAGCAGGAGAAGCGGAGCCTACGAGCAGTACTTC.

This clonotype occurred many times. The gene calls are TRBV12-5 and TRBJ1-1; a weak D match, TRBD1 (6 bases). The CDR3 length is 17 residues. V was cut by 0 bases and J by 6 bases, with 20 bases left in between. The V gene's germline CDR1 is LGHNT and CDR2 FRNRAP. The CDR3 DNA sequence: TGTGCTAGTGGTTTGGTACTCGGACAGCAACAACACGCTGAAGCTTTCTTT. This encodes CASGLVLGQQQHAEAFF.

This clonotype was seen many times. V and J are TRBV28 and TRBJ2-4; D might be TRBD1 (6 bases). The ends were cut back, 1 base at V and 3 bases at J, with 10 bases in the middle. Germline V gene data show CDR1 as MDHEN and CDR2 as SYDVKM. This CDR3 is built from 15 residues. The DNA of the CDR3 is TGTGCCAGCAGTTTATATCAACAGGGCAAAAACATTCAGTACTTC. Translating it yields CASSLYQQGKNIQYF.

This clonotype was observed a few times. V gene TRBV6-2 or TRBV6-3 combines with J gene TRBJ2-3; D ambiguous. This CDR3 has 12 amino acids. V shed 6 bases and J shed 5 bases, with 9 bases lying between them. The germline gives CDR1 MNHEY, CDR2 SVGEGT. The CDR3 sequence: CASRGLQDTQYF. CDR3 nucleotides: TGTGCCAGCAGGGGGTTGCAAGATACGCAGTATTTT.

This clonotype occurred many times. This chain joins TRBV5-1 and TRBJ2-2; D perhaps matches TRBD2 (6 bases). The CDR3 length is 16 residues. Germline values: CDR1 SGHRS, CDR2 YFSETQ. V was trimmed by 0 bases and J by 1 base, leaving 10 bases between them. The CDR3 nucleotides read TGCGCCAGCAGCTTGGCCGCGGGGCTGAACACCGGGGAGCTGTTTTTT. This encodes CASSLAAGLNTGELFF.